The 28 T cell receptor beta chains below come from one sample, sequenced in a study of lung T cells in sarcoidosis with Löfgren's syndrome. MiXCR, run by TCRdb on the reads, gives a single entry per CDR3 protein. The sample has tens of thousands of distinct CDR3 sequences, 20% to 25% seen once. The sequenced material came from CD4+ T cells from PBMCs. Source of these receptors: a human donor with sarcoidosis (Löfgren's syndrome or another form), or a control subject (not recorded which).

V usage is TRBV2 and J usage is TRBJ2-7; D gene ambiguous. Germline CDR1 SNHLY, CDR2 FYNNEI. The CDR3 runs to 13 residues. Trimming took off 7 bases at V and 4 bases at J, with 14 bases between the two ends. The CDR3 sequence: CASNRGALYEQYV. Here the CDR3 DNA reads TGTGCCAGCAACAGAGGAGCCTTATACGAGCAGTACGTC.

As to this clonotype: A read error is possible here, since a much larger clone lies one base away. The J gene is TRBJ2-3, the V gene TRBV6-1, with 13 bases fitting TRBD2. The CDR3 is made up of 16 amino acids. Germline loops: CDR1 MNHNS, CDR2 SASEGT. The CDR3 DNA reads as TGTGCCAGCAGTGAGAGAGGACTAGCGGGAGTAGATACGCGGTATTTT. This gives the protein CASSERGLAGVDTRYF.

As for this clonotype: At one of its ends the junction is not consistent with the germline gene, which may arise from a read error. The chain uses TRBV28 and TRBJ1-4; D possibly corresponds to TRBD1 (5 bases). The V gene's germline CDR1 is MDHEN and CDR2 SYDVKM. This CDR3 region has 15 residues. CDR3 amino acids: CASSLFRDGGEKLFF. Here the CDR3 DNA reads TGTGCTAGCAGTTTATTCCGGGACGGGGGGGAAAAACTGTTTTTT.

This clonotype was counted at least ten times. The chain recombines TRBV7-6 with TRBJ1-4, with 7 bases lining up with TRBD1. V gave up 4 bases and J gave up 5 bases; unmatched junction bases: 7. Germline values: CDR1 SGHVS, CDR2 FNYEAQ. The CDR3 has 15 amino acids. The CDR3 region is CASSSNRGVNEKLFF. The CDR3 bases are TGTGCCAGCAGCTCAAACAGGGGAGTAAATGAAAAACTGTTTTTT.

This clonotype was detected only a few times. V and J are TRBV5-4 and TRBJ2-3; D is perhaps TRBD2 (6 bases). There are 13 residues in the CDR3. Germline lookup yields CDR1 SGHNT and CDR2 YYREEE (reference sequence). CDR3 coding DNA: TGTGCGGCGCAAGGCGGGGGCACAGATACGCAGTATTTT. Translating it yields CAAQGGGTDTQYF.

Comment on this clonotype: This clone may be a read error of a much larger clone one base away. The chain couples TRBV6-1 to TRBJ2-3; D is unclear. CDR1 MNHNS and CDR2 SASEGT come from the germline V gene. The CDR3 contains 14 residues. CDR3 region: CTSNGANWGDTQYF. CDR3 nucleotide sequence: TGTACCAGCAACGGCGCCAACTGGGGAGATACGCAGTATTTT.

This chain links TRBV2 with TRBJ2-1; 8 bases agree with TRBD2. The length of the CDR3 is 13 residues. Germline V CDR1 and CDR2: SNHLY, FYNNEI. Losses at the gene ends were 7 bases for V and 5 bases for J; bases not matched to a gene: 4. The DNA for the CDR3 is TGTGCCAGCACGGGGGGGCGGAACAATGAGCAGTTCTTC. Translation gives CASTGGRNNEQFF.

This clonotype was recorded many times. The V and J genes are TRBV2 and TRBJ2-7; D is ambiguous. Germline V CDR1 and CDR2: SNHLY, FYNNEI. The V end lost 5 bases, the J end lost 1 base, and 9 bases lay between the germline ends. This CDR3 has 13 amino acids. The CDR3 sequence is CASSLDGSYEQYV. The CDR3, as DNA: TGTGCCAGCAGTCTCGACGGTTCCTACGAGCAGTACGTC.

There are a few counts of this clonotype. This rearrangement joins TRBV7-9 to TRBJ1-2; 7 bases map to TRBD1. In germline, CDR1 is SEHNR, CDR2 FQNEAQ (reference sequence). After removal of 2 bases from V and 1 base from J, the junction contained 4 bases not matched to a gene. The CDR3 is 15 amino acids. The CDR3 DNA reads TGTGCCAGCAGCTTACAGACAGGGCTTAACTATGGCTACACCTTC. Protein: CASSLQTGLNYGYTF.

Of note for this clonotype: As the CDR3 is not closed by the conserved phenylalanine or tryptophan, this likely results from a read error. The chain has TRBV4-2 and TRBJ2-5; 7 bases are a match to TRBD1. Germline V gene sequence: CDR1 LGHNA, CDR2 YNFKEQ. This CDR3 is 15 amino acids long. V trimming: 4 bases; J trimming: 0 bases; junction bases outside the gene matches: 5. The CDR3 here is CASSPGTVDQETQYL. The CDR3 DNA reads TGTGCCAGCAGCCCAGGGACAGTCGACCAAGAGACCCAGTACCTC.

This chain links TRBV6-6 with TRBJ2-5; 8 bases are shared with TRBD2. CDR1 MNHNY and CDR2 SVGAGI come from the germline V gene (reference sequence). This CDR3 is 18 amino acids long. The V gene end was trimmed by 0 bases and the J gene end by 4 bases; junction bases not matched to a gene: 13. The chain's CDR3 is CASSYSSGSLGYGETQYF. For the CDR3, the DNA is TGTGCCAGCAGTTACTCGAGCGGGAGCTTAGGTTATGGAGAGACCCAGTACTTC.

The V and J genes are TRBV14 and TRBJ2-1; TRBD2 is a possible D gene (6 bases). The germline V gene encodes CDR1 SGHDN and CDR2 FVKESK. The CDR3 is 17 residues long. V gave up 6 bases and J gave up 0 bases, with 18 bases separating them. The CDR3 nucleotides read TGTGCCAGCAGATATGGGGCTAGCGTAAGCTCCTACAATGAGCAGTTCTTC. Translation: CASRYGASVSSYNEQFF.

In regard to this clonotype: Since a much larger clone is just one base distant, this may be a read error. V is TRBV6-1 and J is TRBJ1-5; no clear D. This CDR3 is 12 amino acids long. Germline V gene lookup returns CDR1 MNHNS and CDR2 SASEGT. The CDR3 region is CASSADNRPQHF. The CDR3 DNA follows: TGTGCCAGCAGTGCCGACAATCGGCCCCAGCATTTT.

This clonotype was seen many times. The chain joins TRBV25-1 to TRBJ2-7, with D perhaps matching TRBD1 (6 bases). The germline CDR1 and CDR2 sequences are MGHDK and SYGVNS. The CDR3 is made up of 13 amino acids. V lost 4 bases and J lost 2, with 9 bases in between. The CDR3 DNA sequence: TGTGCCAGCAGTGGACAGGAAGCCTACGAGCAGTACTTC. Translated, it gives CASSGQEAYEQYF.

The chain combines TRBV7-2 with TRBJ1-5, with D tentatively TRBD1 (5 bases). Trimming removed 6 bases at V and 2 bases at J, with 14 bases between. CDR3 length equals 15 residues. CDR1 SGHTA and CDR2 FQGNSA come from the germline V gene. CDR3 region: CASSSDKVGNQPQHF. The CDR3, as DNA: TGTGCCAGCAGTTCGGACAAGGTGGGCAATCAGCCCCAGCATTTT.

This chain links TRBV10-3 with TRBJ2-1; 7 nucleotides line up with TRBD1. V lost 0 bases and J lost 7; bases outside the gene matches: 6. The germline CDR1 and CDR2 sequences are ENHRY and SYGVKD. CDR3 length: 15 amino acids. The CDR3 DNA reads TGTGCCATCAGTGAGTCTACAGGGGTTGGGAATGAGCAGTTCTTC. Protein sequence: CAISESTGVGNEQFF.

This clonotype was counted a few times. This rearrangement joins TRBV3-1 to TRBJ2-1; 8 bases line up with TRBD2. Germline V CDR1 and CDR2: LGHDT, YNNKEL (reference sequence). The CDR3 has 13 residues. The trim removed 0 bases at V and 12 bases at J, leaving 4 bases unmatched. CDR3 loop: CASSQDLAGGQFF. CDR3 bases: TGTGCCAGCAGCCAAGATCTGGCGGGAGGGCAGTTCTTC.

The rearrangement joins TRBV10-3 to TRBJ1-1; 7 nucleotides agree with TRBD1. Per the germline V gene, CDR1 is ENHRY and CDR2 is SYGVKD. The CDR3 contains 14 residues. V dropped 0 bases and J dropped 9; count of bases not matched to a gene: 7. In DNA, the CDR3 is TGTGCCATCAGTGAGTCGACAGGGACGCAAAAAGCTTTCTTT. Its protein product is CAISESTGTQKAFF.

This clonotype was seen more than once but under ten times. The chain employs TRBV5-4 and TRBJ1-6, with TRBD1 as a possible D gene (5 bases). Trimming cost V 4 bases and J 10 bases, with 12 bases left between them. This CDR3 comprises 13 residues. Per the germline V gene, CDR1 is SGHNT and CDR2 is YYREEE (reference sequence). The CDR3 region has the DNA TGTGCCAGCAGCGCGGCCGGGGGGTCACCCCTCCACTTT. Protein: CASSAAGGSPLHF. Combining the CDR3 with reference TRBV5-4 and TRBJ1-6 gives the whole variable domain ETGVTQSPTHLIKTRGQQVTLRCSSQSGHNTVSWYQQALGQGPQFIFQYYREEENGRGNFPPRFSGLQFPNYSSELNVNALELDDSALYLCASSAAGGSPLHFGNGTRLTVT.

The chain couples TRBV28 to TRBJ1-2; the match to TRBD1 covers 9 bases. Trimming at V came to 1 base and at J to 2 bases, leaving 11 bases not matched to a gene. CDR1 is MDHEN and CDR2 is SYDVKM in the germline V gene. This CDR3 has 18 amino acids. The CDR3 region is CASSLLAGGTGWNYGYTF. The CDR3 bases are TGTGCCAGCAGTTTATTGGCCGGGGGGACAGGGTGGAACTATGGCTACACCTTC.

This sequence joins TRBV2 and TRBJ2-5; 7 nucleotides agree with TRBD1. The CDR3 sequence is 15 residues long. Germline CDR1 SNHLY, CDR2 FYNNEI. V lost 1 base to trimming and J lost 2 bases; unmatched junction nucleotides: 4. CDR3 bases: TGTGCCAGCAGTGAAGTACCGGGACAGCAAGAGACCCAGTACTTC. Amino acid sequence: CASSEVPGQQETQYF.

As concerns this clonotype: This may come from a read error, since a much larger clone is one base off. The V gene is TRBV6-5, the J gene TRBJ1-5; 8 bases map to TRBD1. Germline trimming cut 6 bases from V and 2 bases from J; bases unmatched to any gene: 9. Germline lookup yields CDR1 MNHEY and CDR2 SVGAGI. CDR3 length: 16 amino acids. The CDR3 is CASSGGDRGGNQPQHF. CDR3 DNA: TGTGCCAGCAGCGGGGGAGACAGGGGAGGCAATCAGCCCCAGCATTTT.

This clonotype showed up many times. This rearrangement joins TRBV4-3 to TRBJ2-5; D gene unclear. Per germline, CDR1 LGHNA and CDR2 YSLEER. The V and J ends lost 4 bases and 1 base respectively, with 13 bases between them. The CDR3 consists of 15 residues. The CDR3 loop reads CASSPFGSLQETQYF. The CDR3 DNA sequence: TGCGCCAGCAGCCCCTTCGGTAGTCTCCAAGAGACCCAGTACTTC.

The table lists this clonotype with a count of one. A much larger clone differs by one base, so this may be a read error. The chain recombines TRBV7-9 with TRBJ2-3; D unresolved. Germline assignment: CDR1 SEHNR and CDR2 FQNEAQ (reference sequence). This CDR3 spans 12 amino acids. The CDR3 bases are TGTGCCAGCAGCTTAGCCCCAGATACGCGGTATTTT. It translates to CASSLAPDTRYF.

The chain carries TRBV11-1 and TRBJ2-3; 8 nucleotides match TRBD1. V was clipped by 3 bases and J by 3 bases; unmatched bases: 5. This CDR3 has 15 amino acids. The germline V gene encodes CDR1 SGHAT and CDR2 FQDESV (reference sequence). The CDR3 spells CASSFFTGGTDTQYF. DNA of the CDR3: TGTGCCAGCAGCTTCTTCACAGGGGGAACAGATACGCAGTATTTT.

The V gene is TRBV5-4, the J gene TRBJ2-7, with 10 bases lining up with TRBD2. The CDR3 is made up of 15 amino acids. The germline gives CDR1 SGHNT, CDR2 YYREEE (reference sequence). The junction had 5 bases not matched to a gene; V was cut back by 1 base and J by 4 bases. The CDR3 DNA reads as TGTGCCAGCAGCTTGTATACTAGCGGGAAGTACGAGCAGTACTTC. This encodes CASSLYTSGKYEQYF. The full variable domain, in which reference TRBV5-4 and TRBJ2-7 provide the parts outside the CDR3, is ETGVTQSPTHLIKTRGQQVTLRCSSQSGHNTVSWYQQALGQGPQFIFQYYREEENGRGNFPPRFSGLQFPNYSSELNVNALELDDSALYLCASSLYTSGKYEQYFGPGTRLTVT.

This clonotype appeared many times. CDR3 nucleotides: TGTGCCAGCAGACTGGACGGCAATTCCTACGAGCAGTACTTC. Its protein product is CASRLDGNSYEQYF. The chain has TRBV6-1 and TRBJ2-7; D gene ambiguous. Trimming shortened V by 6 bases and J by 1 base, and 13 bases separated the two germline ends. CDR3 length equals 14 residues. Looked up from germline, CDR1 is MNHNS and CDR2 is SASEGT.

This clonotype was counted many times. As DNA, the CDR3 is TGTGCCAGCAGTGCCGGGACAGGGTCTTTGTCAAGTTCACCCCTCCACTTT. Its translation is CASSAGTGSLSSSPLHF. The chain employs TRBV6-1 and TRBJ1-6, with TRBD1 identical over 9 bases. This CDR3 region has 17 residues. Germline V CDR1 and CDR2: MNHNS, SASEGT. The V segment lost 4 bases and the J segment 9 bases; nucleotides outside the gene matches: 13.